This T cell receptor beta chain was documented in a study of blood T cells in healthy people across ages (dated by TCRdb to 2015 to 2017). Background on the whole study: In model experiments, roughly one uniquely barcoded TCR beta cDNA molecule per two T cells was captured by template switching. Age-related changes in TCR beta repertoire diversity were measured in the study by deep sequencing normalized with unique cDNA molecular identifiers. The donors were divided into four age groups: young (average around 15 years), middle-aged (roughly 40), aged (62) and long-lived (82). Donors of different ages were randomly distributed across sequencing lanes to avoid experimental bias. For two donors (one aged 18 to 30 and one aged 80 or older), the study analyzed two additional independent replicas of 1 million unique cDNA reads from the same blood draw. What the research found in general, with its limitations: Estimates of total diversity based on one million sequenced T cells were regarded as lower bounds and as underestimates. Conclusive comparison of naive and antigen-experienced compartments was prevented by the profiling of bulk unsorted PBMCs. The long-lived group showed more naive CD4+ T cells, fewer expanded clones and increased TCR diversity than the aged group, suggesting age selection. Observed TCR beta diversity per million T cells fell roughly linearly with age, and a significant reduction was already apparent by age roughly 40. There was a strong correlation between observed TCR beta diversity and the percentage of naive T cells measured by flow cytometry. The CMV infection status of donors was not known, potentially confounding age-related changes in expanded clonotypes.

The roughly 38 donors, aged 6 to 90 years, were systemically healthy Caucasian individuals from Russia. Each donor gave approximately 9.3 milliliters of peripheral blood, collected into EDTA-treated Vacutainer tubes. Ficoll-Paque density-gradient centrifugation was used to isolate PBMCs, with at least 7 million obtained per sample. Total RNA was extracted from PBMCs with Trizol reagent, with at least 5 micrograms obtained per sample. The percentages of naive CD45RAhigh/CD27high T cells were determined by flow cytometry on a PBMC aliquot from every donor. Trimming accounts for 6 bases at V and 1 base at J, while the number of junction bases matched to no gene is 9. For CDR1 and CDR2, the germline V gene (reference sequence) lists MNHNY and SVGAGI. The CDR3, from cysteine to phenylalanine, totals 18 residues. The kept DNA is CDR3 alone, 54 bases in frame from the first base. Receptor libraries were prepared by 5' RACE. The data were produced on an Illumina HiSeq 2500. A second PCR of about 6 to 12 cycles was run with a J-beta primer mix and a sample-barcoded 5' primer. Each TCR beta cDNA molecule received a unique molecular identifier from a template-switch 5' adaptor carrying 12 random nucleotides. At least 2.5 million CDR3-containing paired-end reads were obtained from each sample. The Mint cDNA synthesis kit, primed by a TRBC-specific oligonucleotide, was used to synthesize first-strand cDNA from all RNA. Following uracil-DNA glycosylase treatment, a first 18-cycle PCR with universal primers M1SS and BC2_uni_R was performed on all cDNA. The study's own analysis went as follows. Normalization of each sample was performed by random selection of 1 million high-quality reads, each carrying a distinct molecular identifier. Instead of being binned into consensus sequences, reads with shared molecular identifiers were discarded. CDR3 identification, clonotype clustering and error correction used MiTCR with a Q25 quality threshold and the strictest error-elimination algorithm. A nonparametric unseen species model using Euler transformation provided a lower-bound estimate of total TCR beta diversity. In TCRdb, the public reads were trimmed at Q25 with fastp and aligned with MiXCR, with productive beta chains retained. Rows merge per CDR3 protein into single entries with the most common DNA and genes. The authors' filters were not applied to this entry. For this sample there are around 790,000 distinct CDR3 sequences; under 45% appear just once. Clones ranked in the top ten supply about a fifth of the sample.

About this clonotype: The clone's antigen remains unknown. No much larger clonotype is one base removed from it; base qualities were not supplied.

The clonotype was recovered from a man aged 60-69 years in good health. Sequencing was carried out using blood. The chain links TRBV6-6 with TRBJ2-6; TRBD1 agrees with 10 junctional bases. This receptor has the CDR3 CASRELTGGASGANVLTF. In nucleotides, the sequence is TGTGCCAGCAGAGAACTGACAGGGGGCGCTTCTGGGGCCAACGTCCTGACTTTC.